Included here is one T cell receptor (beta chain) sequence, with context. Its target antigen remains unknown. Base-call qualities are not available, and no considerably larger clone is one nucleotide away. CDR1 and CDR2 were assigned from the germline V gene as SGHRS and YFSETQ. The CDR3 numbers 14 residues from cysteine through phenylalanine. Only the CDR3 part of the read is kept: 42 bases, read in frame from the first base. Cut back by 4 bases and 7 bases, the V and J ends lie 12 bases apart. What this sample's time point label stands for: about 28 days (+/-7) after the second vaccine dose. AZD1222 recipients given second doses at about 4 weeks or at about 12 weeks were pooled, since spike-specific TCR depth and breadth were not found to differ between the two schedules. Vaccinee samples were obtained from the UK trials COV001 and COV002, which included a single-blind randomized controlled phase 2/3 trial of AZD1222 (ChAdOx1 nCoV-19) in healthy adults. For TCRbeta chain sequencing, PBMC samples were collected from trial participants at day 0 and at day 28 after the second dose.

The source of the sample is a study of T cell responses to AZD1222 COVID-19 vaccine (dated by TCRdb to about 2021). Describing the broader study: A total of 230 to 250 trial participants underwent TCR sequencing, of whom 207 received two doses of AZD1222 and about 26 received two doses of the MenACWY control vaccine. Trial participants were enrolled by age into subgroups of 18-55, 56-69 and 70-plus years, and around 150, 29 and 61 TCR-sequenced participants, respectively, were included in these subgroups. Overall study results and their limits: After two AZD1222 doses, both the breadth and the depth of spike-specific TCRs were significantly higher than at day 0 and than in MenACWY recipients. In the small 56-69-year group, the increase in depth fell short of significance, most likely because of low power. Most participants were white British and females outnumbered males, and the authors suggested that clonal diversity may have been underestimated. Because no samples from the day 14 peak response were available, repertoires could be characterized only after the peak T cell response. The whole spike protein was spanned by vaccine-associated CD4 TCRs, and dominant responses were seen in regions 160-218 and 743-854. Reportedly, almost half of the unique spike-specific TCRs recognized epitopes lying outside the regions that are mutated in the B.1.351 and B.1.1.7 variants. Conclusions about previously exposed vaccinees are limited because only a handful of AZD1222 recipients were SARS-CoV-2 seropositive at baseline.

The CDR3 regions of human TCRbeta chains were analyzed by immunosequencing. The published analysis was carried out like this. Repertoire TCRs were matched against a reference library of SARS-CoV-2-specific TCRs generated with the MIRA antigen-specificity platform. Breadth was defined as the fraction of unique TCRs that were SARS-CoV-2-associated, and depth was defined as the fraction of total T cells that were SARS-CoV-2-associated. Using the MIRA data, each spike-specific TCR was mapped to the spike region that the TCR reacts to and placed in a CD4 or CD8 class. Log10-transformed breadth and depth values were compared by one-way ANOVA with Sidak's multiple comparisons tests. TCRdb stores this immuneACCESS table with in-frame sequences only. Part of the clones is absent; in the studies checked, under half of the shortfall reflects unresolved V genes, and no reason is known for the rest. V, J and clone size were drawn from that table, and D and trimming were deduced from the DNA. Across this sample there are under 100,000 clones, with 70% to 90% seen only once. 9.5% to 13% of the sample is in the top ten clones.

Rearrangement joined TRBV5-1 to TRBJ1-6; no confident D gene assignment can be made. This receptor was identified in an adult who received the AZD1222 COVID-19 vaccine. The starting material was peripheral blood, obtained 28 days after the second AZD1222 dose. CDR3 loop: CASSPDGRNSPLHF. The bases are TGCGCCAGCAGCCCGGACGGAAGAAATTCACCCCTCCACTTT.